This TCR beta chain was retrieved from a study of regulatory T cells in long-lasting Graves disease. Overall study results and limits: Newly diagnosed disease favored TRBV20-1 and TRBJ2-1 over persistent disease.

HTBI primers from iRepertoire and Arm-PCR of CDR3 regions yielded the TCR beta libraries. A single record per CDR3 protein comes from TCRdb applying MiXCR to the multiplex PCR reads. Of under 300,000 distinct CDR3 sequences detected, under 20% appear once; the ten largest clones hold about 15%. The V and J ends lost 7 bases and 3 bases, in that order; junction bases with no gene match: 2. This CDR3 comprises 13 residues. The time point: newly diagnosed GD, antithyroid drugs for less than 3 months. The TCR library was made from RNA extracted from PBMCs. As for this clonotype: The antigen is undetermined.

The same specimen was also included in a second study, on T cells in Graves' hyperthyroidism and ophthalmopathy. From that paper: Primed by the HTBI set, a first-round RT-PCR was run on the TCR CDR3. A model of 13 V-J features distinguished ophthalmopathy from stable hyperthyroidism. Ophthalmopathy got predicted by the model a median roughly 6.4 months before its onset.

The TCR comes from a woman younger than 45 with Graves disease. The chain recombines TRBV12-3 or TRBV12-4 with TRBJ2-2; 7 bases are a match to TRBD2. The specimen was peripheral blood mononuclear cells (PBMCs), collected at new diagnosis, from a patient treated with antithyroid drugs. The CDR3 spells CASTRGDTGELFF. The CDR3 DNA reads as TGTGCCAGCACCCGGGGGGACACCGGGGAGCTGTTTTTT.